This T cell receptor (beta chain) was sequenced during a study of blood T cell repertoires in COVID-19. Study overall: Both acute and convalescent COVID-19 samples were obtained from the United States, Italy and Spain.

Germline CDR1 is LGHDT and CDR2 is YNNKEL (reference sequence). CDR3 length: 15 amino acids. V lost 1 base, J lost 8 bases, and 15 bases lay in between. Sequenced by immunoSEQ multiplex PCR; TCRdb stores in-frame clones only, minus some. This sample carries about 480,000 clones, about 87% of them seen once, and the ten largest clones take around 12%. This receptor was identified in a woman in her forties or fifties with COVID-19, enrolled during active disease. Source material: peripheral blood. The chain is built from TRBV3-1 (or the pseudogene TRBV3-2) and TRBJ2-1, with D maybe TRBD2 (5 bases). The CDR3 DNA reads as TGTGCCAGCAGCCAAGTCGGAGGTTTAGCGCATGAGCAGTTCTTC. It yields the protein CASSQVGGLAHEQFF.